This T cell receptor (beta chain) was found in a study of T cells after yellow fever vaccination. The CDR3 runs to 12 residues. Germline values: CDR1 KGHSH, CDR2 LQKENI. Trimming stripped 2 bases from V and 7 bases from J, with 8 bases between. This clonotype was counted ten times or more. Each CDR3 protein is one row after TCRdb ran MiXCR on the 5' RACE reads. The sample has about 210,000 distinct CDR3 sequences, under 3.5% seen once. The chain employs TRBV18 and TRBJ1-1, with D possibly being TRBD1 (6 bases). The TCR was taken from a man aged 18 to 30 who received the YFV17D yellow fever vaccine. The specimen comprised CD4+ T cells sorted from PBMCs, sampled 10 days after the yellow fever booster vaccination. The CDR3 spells CASSPIQGEAFF. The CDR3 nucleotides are TGTGCCAGCTCACCAATACAGGGTGAAGCTTTCTTT.